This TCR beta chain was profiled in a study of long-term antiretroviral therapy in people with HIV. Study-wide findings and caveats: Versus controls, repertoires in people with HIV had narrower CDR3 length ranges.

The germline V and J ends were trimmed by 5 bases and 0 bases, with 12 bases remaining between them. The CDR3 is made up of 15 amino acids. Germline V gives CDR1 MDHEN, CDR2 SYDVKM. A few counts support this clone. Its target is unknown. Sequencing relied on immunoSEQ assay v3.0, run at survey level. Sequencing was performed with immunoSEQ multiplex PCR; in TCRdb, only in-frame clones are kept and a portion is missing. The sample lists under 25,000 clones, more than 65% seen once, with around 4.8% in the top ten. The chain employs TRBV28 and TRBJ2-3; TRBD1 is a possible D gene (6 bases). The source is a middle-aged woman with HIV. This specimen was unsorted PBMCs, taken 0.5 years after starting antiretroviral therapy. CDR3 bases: TGTGCCAGCAGTACGACAGGCCTAAGCACAGATACGCAGTATTTT. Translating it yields CASSTTGLSTDTQYF.